The clone carrying this TCR beta chain was observed many times. Antigen: not known. The germline V gene encodes CDR1 WNHNN and CDR2 SYGVQD (reference sequence). The CDR3 runs 14 residues. Trimming stripped 7 bases from V and 0 bases from J, with 10 bases between. TCRdb re-clonotyped the PCR reads via MiXCR. The table records some 93,000 clones, roughly an eighth of them present only once. Patients had received no treatment of any kind before thyroid surgery. The entry originates in a study of metastatic and nonmetastatic thyroid tumors. Overall study context: Repertoires of blood and of tissue (tumor or nodule) from malignant and benign thyroid patients were compared. Study outcomes and limitations: TCR beta diversity was reportedly significantly higher in malignant thyroid tumors than benign nodules, in blood and tumor.

The sequence derives from a female donor with papillary thyroid cancer or a benign thyroid nodule (not recorded which). Some clones in this sample may be carry-over from other donors' samples. The chain combines TRBV10-1 with TRBJ2-1; D unresolved. Sequencing used blood. CDR3 in amino acids: CASNRINSYNEQFF. The CDR3 bases are TGCGCCAGCAATAGAATTAACTCCTACAATGAGCAGTTCTTC.